This is a list of T cell receptor beta chains from one sample in a study of blood T cell repertoires in COVID-19. Method: immunoSEQ multiplex PCR; TCRdb's copy keeps in-frame clones and lacks some. This table has 55,000 to 65,000 clones, roughly 93% appearing once. Sample: peripheral blood. The receptor set was obtained from a human donor in a cohort sampled during active COVID-19. CDR3s include the opening cysteine and the closing phenylalanine or tryptophan. Fields, in order: V gene, J gene, D gene, clone size, CDR3 protein, CDR3 DNA. A D gene is named only where the DNA matches it firmly. The listing skips clone size in some rows; elsewhere it reads once, few, many or a size class.

TRBV4-3	TRBJ2-1	-	-	CASSLAVSSYNEQFF	TGCGCCAGCAGCCTCGCGGTCAGCTCCTACAATGAGCAGTTCTTC
TRBV28	TRBJ2-2	-	-	CASSIKVNPSGFSGELFF	TGTGCCAGCAGTATCAAGGTTAACCCCTCGGGGTTTTCCGGGGAGCTGTTTTTT
TRBV27	TRBJ2-1	TRBD2	-	CASSSRYLREGDNEQFF	TGTGCCAGCAGTTCCCGTTATTTACGGGAGGGGGATAATGAGCAGTTCTTC
TRBV7-9	TRBJ1-2	-	-	CASSAGDYGYTF	TGTGCCAGCAGCGCAGGGGACTATGGCTACACCTTC
TRBV6-1	TRBJ1-5	-	-	CASSEARYERVNQPQHF	TGTGCCAGCAGTGAAGCGCGGTACGAGAGAGTTAATCAGCCCCAGCATTTT
TRBV21-1	TRBJ2-3	-	-	CAGGSPGGVSTDTQYF	TGTGCCGGGGGGTCCCCGGGAGGGGTTAGCACAGATACGCAGTATTTT
TRBV4-1	TRBJ2-7	TRBD2	few	CASSQEKRTSGKGIGYEQYF	TGCGCCAGCAGCCAAGAAAAAAGGACTAGCGGGAAGGGAATAGGTTACGAGCAGTACTTC
TRBV28	TRBJ1-2	-	-	CATSVQPYGYTF	TGTGCCACCTCGGTACAGCCTTATGGCTACACCTTC
TRBV28	TRBJ2-1	TRBD2	-	CASSSLGSGVKEEQFF	TGTGCCAGCAGTTCCCTCGGGAGCGGGGTTAAGGAAGAGCAGTTCTTC
TRBV18	TRBJ2-7	TRBD1	-	CASSPSLGQVYEQYF	TGTGCCAGCTCACCCTCCCTCGGACAGGTCTACGAGCAGTACTTC
TRBV7-9	TRBJ2-7	TRBD2	-	CASSRGGKHGMDYEQYF	TGTGCCAGCAGCCGCGGGGGGAAGCATGGGATGGACTACGAGCAGTACTTC
TRBV6-5	TRBJ2-7	-	-	CASSYSRGSYEQYF	TGTGCCAGCAGTTACTCGAGAGGGTCCTACGAGCAGTACTTC
TRBV11-2	TRBJ1-1	-	-	CASSLSPGLNTEAFF	TGTGCCAGCAGCTTGAGTCCGGGTTTGAACACTGAAGCTTTCTTT
TRBV7-2	TRBJ1-6	-	-	CASSRRGEGAYNSPLHF	TGTGCCAGCAGCCGGCGGGGGGAGGGCGCCTATAATTCACCCCTCCACTTT
TRBV6-5	TRBJ2-2	-	-	CASSFRTDYTGELFF	TGTGCCAGCAGTTTCCGGACAGATTACACCGGGGAGCTGTTTTTT
TRBV27	TRBJ1-1	-	-	CASRYQANTEAFF	TGTGCCAGCAGGTATCAGGCGAACACTGAAGCTTTCTTT
TRBV7-6	TRBJ1-2	TRBD1	-	CASSSQTGAGIRHGYTF	TGTGCCAGCAGCTCCCAAACAGGGGCCGGGATAAGGCATGGCTACACCTTC
TRBV7-6	TRBJ2-2	-	-	CASSLVGESTGELFF	TGTGCCAGCAGCTTAGTCGGGGAGAGCACCGGGGAGCTGTTTTTT
TRBV11-3	TRBJ2-7	TRBD2	once	CASSPWGAGGLYEQYF	TGTGCCAGCAGCCCCTGGGGAGCGGGAGGCTTGTACGAGCAGTACTTC
TRBV19	TRBJ2-7	TRBD1	-	CASRTTGTGTSEQYF	TGTGCCAGTAGAACGACCGGGACAGGGACGTCCGAGCAGTACTTC
TRBV6-5	TRBJ2-7	-	-	CASSYSNRLTYEQYF	TGTGCCAGCAGTTACTCGAACAGGCTAACCTACGAGCAGTACTTC
TRBV7-6	TRBJ2-1	TRBD2	-	CASGLAGGGGDEQFF	TGTGCCAGCGGTTTGGCGGGAGGTGGTGGGGATGAGCAGTTCTTC
TRBV7-6	TRBJ1-1	TRBD1	few	CASSAEGASNTEAFF	TGTGCCAGCAGCGCCGAGGGGGCGTCGAACACTGAAGCTTTCTTT
TRBV16	TRBJ1-5	-	-	CASSQLFNSNQPQHF	TGTGCCAGCAGCCAATTGTTCAATAGCAATCAGCCCCAGCATTTT
TRBV18	TRBJ2-4	-	once	CASSPPSKNIQYF	TGTGCCAGCTCACCACCCTCCAAAAACATTCAGTACTTC
TRBV29-1	TRBJ2-5	-	-	CSVEGFFGVHETQYF	TGCAGCGTTGAAGGTTTCTTCGGGGTCCACGAGACCCAGTACTTC
TRBV19	TRBJ2-1	TRBD2	-	CASRSGIYNEQFF	TGTGCCAGTAGAAGCGGGATCTACAATGAGCAGTTCTTC
TRBV9	TRBJ2-1	-	-	CASSSPGTMWFF	TGTGCCAGCAGCTCCCCCGGGACAATGTGGTTCTTC
TRBV3-1/TRBV3-2	TRBJ2-3	TRBD2	-	CASSLIAGGWGTDTQYF	TGTGCCAGCAGCCTGATAGCGGGAGGGTGGGGGACAGATACGCAGTATTTT
TRBV6-1	TRBJ1-6	-	-	CASSEAAGLFYNSPLHF	TGTGCCAGCAGTGAAGCTGCAGGGCTCTTCTATAATTCACCCCTCCACTTT
TRBV11-2	TRBJ2-2	TRBD1	-	CASSFRQGADTGELFF	TGTGCCAGCAGCTTCCGACAGGGGGCCGACACCGGGGAGCTGTTTTTT
TRBV27	TRBJ2-4	TRBD1	-	CAAGDRAKNIQYF	TGTGCCGCCGGGGACAGAGCCAAAAACATTCAGTACTTC
TRBV7-9	TRBJ2-3	-	-	CASSTDHSTDTQYF	TGTGCCAGCAGTACAGACCATAGCACAGATACGCAGTATTTT
TRBV24-1	TRBJ2-7	TRBD1	-	CATQGDSRYEQYF	TGTGCCACCCAAGGGGACAGCCGTTACGAGCAGTACTTC
TRBV15	TRBJ2-7	-	-	CATSREGRGSSYEQYF	TGTGCCACCAGCAGAGAGGGGCGAGGAAGCTCCTACGAGCAGTACTTC
TRBV6-2/TRBV6-3	TRBJ1-5	-	-	CASSSSFRGINQPQHF	TGTGCCAGCAGTTCCTCCTTTAGGGGGATCAATCAGCCCCAGCATTTT
TRBV11-3	TRBJ2-1	-	-	CASSHRTTLPYNEQFF	TGTGCCAGCAGCCACCGGACTACACTACCTTACAATGAGCAGTTCTTC
TRBV12-3/TRBV12-4	TRBJ1-3	-	-	CASSSTSGNTIYF	TGTGCCAGCAGTTCCACGAGTGGAAACACCATATATTTT
TRBV7-6	TRBJ2-2	TRBD2	few	CASSLGTSGITGELFF	TGTGCCAGCAGCTTAGGGACTAGCGGGATCACCGGGGAGCTGTTTTTT
TRBV6-4	TRBJ2-3	-	-	CASSPAGAAPEDTQYF	TGTGCCAGCTCCCCAGCCGGAGCGGCCCCCGAGGATACGCAGTATTTT
TRBV11-3	TRBJ2-7	TRBD2	once	CASSWAGLAGVDEQYF	TGTGCCAGCAGCTGGGCCGGACTAGCGGGAGTAGACGAGCAGTACTTC
TRBV24-1	TRBJ2-3	-	-	CATSAAVKGIRDTQYF	TGTGCCACCAGTGCCGCGGTGAAGGGGATTAGGGATACGCAGTATTTT
TRBV27	TRBJ2-2	-	-	CASSLYAGPGSENTGELFF	TGTGCCAGCAGTTTATATGCAGGGCCCGGATCGGAGAACACCGGGGAGCTGTTTTTT
TRBV28	TRBJ2-7	TRBD2	once	CASSLSTGTSGTYEQYF	TGTGCCAGCAGTTTATCGACCGGGACTAGCGGAACCTACGAGCAGTACTTC
TRBV28	TRBJ2-7	TRBD1	-	CASSSLTGEYF	TGTGCCAGCAGTTCTCTCACAGGGGAGTACTTC
TRBV7-2	TRBJ2-3	-	-	CASSLDAVTDTQYF	TGTGCCAGCAGCTTAGATGCAGTCACAGATACGCAGTATTTT
TRBV18	TRBJ2-1	TRBD2	-	CASSPGLAEVHEQFF	TGTGCCAGCTCCCCAGGACTAGCCGAGGTACATGAGCAGTTCTTC